This T cell receptor beta chain was profiled in a study of pediatric ulcerative colitis. Across the whole study: Ulcerative colitis patients had pancolitis or left-sided colitis, with confirming histology. The study, taken as a whole, reports: Compared with controls, ulcerative colitis showed greater blood-rectum clone sharing. Repertoires came from total lymphocyte DNA, not specific subsets.

One to two pinch biopsies were taken from the rectum during colonoscopy. Note on this clone: What it binds is not known.

Assay: immunoSEQ multiplex PCR; the TCRdb copy retains only in-frame clones and omits some. Among around 34,000 clones listed, about 81% were seen once. This CDR3 has 14 amino acids. The V gene end was trimmed by 6 bases and the J gene end by 4 bases; junction bases not matched to a gene: 7. Germline V gives CDR1 SEHNR, CDR2 FQNEAQ (reference sequence). The rearrangement uses TRBV7-9 and TRBJ2-3; 7 bases are shared with TRBD2. The sequenced material came from gut tissue. The TCR comes from a boy between 10 and 17 years old with mild ulcerative colitis. The chain's CDR3 is CASRESGGSDTQYF. The CDR3 DNA is TGTGCCAGCAGGGAATCGGGGGGTTCAGATACGCAGTATTTT.